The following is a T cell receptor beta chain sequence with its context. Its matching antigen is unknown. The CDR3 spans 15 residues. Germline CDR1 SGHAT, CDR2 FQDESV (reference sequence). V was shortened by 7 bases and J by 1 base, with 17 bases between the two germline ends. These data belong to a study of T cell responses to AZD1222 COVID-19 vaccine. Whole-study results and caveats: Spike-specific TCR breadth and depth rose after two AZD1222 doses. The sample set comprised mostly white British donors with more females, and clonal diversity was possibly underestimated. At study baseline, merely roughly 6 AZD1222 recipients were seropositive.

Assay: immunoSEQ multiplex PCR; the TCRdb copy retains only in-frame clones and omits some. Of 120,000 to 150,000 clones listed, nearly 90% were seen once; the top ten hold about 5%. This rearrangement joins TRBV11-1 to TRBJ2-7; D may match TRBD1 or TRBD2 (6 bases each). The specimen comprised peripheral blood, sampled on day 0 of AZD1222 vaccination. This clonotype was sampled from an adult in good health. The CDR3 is CASTPEGGPSYEQYF. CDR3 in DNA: TGTGCCAGCACCCCGGAGGGGGGCCCGTCCTACGAGCAGTACTTC.